The 10 T cell receptor beta chains in this list originate from one sample, sequenced in a study of T cell responses to AZD1222 COVID-19 vaccine (dated by TCRdb to about 2021). The sample's time point label is to be understood as: baseline before first vaccination. Taken with the paper, the label for treatment or condition translates to: meningococcal conjugate vaccine given as trial control. Library creation used the immunoSEQ multiplex PCR assay. Held by TCRdb, this immuneACCESS table contains in-frame sequences only and omits some clones. Under half of the omission traces to an unresolved V gene where checked; the cause of the rest is unknown. Counted in this sample were 200,000 to 250,000 clones; 85% to 95% of them appeared once. The ten largest make up 1% of the sample. Sequenced material: peripheral blood, taken on day 0 of MenACWY control vaccination. The receptors derive from an adult in good health.

The rearrangement joins TRBV5-8 to TRBJ2-7; 8 positions match TRBD2. Germline-derived CDR1 and CDR2 are SGHTS and YDEGEE. CDR3 size: 15 residues. V shed 3 bases, J shed 6 bases, and the junction held 11 bases outside the gene matches. CDR3 bases: TGTGCCAGCAGCTCTAACAGCGGGGGACCCTTCGAGCAGTACTTC. Translating gives CASSSNSGGPFEQYF.

This rearrangement joins TRBV6-6 to TRBJ1-2; 7 bases align to TRBD1. CDR1 MNHNY and CDR2 SVGAGI come from the germline V gene (reference sequence). The CDR3 has 16 residues. The junction had 13 bases not matched to a gene; V was cut back by 7 bases and J by 2 bases. The CDR3 region is CASTGVGAGGNYGYTF. The DNA for the CDR3 is TGTGCCAGCACCGGTGTAGGGGCAGGGGGGAACTATGGCTACACCTTC.

As concerns this clone: Germline is not matched at one junction end, which may reflect a read error. The chain is built from TRBV18 and TRBJ1-1, with D perhaps TRBD1 (5 bases). The CDR3 spans 15 residues. From germline, CDR1 is KGHSH and CDR2 LQKENI. The CDR3 region is CASLPGSGQNTEAFF. The CDR3 DNA follows: TGTGCCAGCTTACCAGGATCGGGGCAAAACACTGAAGCTTTCTTT.

Turning to this clone: Different DNA sequences within this sample yield the same CDR3. This chain uses TRBV19 with TRBJ1-6; D gene ambiguous. Per germline, CDR1 LNHDA and CDR2 SQIVND (reference sequence). CDR3 size: 13 residues. Trimming removed 1 base from V and 8 bases from J, with 6 bases in between. The CDR3 DNA reads as TGTGCCAGTAGTATAGGAAGGGATTCACCCCTCCACTTT. Protein: CASSIGRDSPLHF.

The chain recombines TRBV19 with TRBJ2-7; D tentatively reads TRBD1 or TRBD2 (6 bases each). Per the germline V gene, CDR1 is LNHDA and CDR2 is SQIVND (reference sequence). The CDR3 loop spans 14 amino acids. V was pared by 2 bases and J by 5 bases, with 13 bases between. CDR3 sequence: CASSIWGASDEQYF. The CDR3 coding sequence is TGTGCCAGTAGTATATGGGGGGCATCGGACGAGCAGTACTTC.

This clone was found once. The V and J genes are TRBV6-6 and TRBJ2-3, with 12 nucleotides matching TRBD2. In germline, CDR1 is MNHNY, CDR2 SVGAGI (reference sequence). CDR3 size: 15 residues. V lost 7 bases and J lost 1; bases outside the gene matches: 3. Written as DNA, the CDR3 is TGTGCCAGCATCCGGACTAGCGGGGGCACAGATACGCAGTATTTT. Its protein product is CASIRTSGGTDTQYF.

This chain links TRBV7-6 with TRBJ1-1; TRBD1 agrees at 8 bases. The CDR3 totals 14 residues. Trimming took 5 bases from V and 5 from J; bases not matched to a gene: 7. The V gene's germline CDR1 is SGHVS and CDR2 FNYEAQ. The CDR3 DNA is TGTGCCAGCAGCCCTGGACAGGGCTGGACTGAAGCTTTCTTT. It yields the protein CASSPGQGWTEAFF.

The chain recombines TRBV5-1 with TRBJ1-5; no clear D gene. Germline-derived CDR1 and CDR2 are SGHRS and YFSETQ. V was clipped by 4 bases and J by 5 bases, with 13 bases between them. This CDR3 has 14 amino acids. CDR3 bases: TGCGCCAGCAGCCCCGAGGGTAACCATCAGCCCCAGCATTTT. Amino acid sequence: CASSPEGNHQPQHF.

The chain couples TRBV2 to TRBJ1-5; tentatively, D is TRBD1 (5 bases). Germline values: CDR1 SNHLY, CDR2 FYNNEI. V lost 4 bases, J lost 7 bases, and 11 bases lay in between. CDR3 size: 13 residues. The DNA of the CDR3 is TGTGCCAGCAGTGCGGGCAGGGCGCAGCCCCAGCATTTT. Amino acids: CASSAGRAQPQHF.

The chain employs TRBV6-6 and TRBJ1-5, with TRBD1 identical over 9 bases. The germline gives CDR1 MNHNY, CDR2 SVGAGI (reference sequence). The CDR3 totals 19 residues. Germline trimming cut 6 bases from V and 7 bases from J; bases unmatched to any gene: 22. The CDR3 reads CASSSLHTGQGGVWQPQHF. The CDR3 coding sequence is TGTGCCAGCAGCTCATTACATACGGGACAGGGCGGCGTTTGGCAGCCCCAGCATTTT.